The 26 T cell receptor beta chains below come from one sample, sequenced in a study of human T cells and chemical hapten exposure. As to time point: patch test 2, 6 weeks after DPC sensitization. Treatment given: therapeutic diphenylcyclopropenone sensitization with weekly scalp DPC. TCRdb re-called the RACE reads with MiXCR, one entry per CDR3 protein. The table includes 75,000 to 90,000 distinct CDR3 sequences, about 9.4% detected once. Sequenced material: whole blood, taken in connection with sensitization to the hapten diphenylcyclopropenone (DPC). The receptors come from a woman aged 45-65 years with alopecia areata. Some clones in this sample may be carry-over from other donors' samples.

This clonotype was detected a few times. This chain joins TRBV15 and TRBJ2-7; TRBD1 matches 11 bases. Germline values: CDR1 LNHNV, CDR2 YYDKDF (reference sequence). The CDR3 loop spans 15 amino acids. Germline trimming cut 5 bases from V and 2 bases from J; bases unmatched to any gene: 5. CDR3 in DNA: TGTGCCACCAGCGATGCGGGACAGGGGGCCTACGAGCAGTACTTC. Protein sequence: CATSDAGQGAYEQYF. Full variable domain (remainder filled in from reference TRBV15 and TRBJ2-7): DAMVIQNPRYQVTQFGKPVTLSCSQTLNHNVMYWYQQKSSQAPKLLFHYYDKDFNNEADTPDNFQSRRPNTSFCFLDIRSPGLGDTAMYLCATSDAGQGAYEQYFGPGTRLTVT.

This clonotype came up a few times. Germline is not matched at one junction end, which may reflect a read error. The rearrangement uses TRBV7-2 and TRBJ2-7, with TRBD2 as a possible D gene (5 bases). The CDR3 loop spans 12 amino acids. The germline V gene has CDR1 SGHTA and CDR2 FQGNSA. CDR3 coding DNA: TGTTCCAGCGGAAAATACACGGCTGCGCAGTACTTC. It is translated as CSSGKYTAAQYF.

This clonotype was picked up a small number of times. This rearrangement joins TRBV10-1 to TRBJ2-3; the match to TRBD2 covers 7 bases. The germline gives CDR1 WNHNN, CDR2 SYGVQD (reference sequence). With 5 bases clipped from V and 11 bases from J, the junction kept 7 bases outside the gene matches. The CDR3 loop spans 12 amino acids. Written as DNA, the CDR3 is TGCGCCAGCAGTCCGGACGGACTAGGGCAGTATTTT. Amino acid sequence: CASSPDGLGQYF.

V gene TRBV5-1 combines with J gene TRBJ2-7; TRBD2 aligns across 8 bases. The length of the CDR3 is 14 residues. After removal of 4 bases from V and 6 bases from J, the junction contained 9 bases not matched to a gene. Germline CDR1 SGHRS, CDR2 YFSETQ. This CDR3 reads CASSPDGLAVEQYF. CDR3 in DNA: TGCGCCAGCAGCCCGGACGGACTAGCTGTCGAGCAGTACTTC.

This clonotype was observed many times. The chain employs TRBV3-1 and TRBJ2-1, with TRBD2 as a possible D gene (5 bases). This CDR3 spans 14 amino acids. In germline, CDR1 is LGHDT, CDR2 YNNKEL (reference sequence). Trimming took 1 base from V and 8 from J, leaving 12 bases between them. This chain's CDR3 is CASSQAFGVDEQFF. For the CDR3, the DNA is TGTGCCAGCAGCCAAGCGTTCGGGGTTGATGAGCAGTTCTTC.

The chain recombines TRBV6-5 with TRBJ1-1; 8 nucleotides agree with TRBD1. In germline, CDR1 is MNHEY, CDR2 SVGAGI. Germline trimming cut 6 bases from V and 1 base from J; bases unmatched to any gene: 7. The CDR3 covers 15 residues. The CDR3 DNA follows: TGTGCCAGCAGATATAACAGGGGGGAGAACACTGAAGCTTTCTTT. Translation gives CASRYNRGENTEAFF.

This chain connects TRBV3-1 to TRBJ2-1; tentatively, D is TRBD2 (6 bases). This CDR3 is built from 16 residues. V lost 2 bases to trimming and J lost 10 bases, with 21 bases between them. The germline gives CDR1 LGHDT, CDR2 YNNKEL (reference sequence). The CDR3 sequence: CASSQSAGRSGREQFF. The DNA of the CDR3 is TGTGCCAGCAGCCAATCCGCGGGAAGATCCGGCCGGGAGCAGTTCTTC.

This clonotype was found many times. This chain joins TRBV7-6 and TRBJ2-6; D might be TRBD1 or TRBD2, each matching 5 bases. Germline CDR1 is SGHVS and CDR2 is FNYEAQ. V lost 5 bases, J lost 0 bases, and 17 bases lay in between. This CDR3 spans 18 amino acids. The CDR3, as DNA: TGTGCCAGCAGCGCCCCGGGACGGAGTTTCTCTGGGGCCAACGTCCTGACTTTC. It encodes CASSAPGRSFSGANVLTF.

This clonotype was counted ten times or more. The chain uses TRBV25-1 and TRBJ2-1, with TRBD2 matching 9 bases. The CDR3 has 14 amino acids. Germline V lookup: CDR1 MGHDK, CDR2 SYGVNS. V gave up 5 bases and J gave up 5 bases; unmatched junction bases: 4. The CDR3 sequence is CASSIASGNNEQFF. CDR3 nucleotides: TGTGCCAGCAGTATCGCTAGCGGGAACAATGAGCAGTTCTTC. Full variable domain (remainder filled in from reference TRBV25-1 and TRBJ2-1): EADIYQTPRYLVIGTGKKITLECSQTMGHDKMYWYQQDPGMELHLIHYSYGVNSTEKGDLSSESTVSRIRTEHFPLTLESARPSHTSQYLCASSIASGNNEQFFGPGTRLTVL.

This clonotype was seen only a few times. The CDR3, as DNA: TGCGCCAGCAGCTTGGTATCGAGTGGGGCCAACGTCCTGACTTTC. It translates to CASSLVSSGANVLTF. V and J are TRBV5-1 and TRBJ2-6; D remains ambiguous. Per germline, CDR1 SGHRS and CDR2 YFSETQ. V dropped 0 bases and J dropped 3 bases, with 7 bases sitting between them. The CDR3 covers 15 residues.

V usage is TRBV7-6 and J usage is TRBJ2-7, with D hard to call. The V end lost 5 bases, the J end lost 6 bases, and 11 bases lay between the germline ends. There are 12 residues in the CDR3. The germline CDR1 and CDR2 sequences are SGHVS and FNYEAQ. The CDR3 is CASSLPQGEQYF. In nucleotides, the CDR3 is TGTGCCAGCAGCCTCCCGCAAGGCGAGCAGTACTTC.

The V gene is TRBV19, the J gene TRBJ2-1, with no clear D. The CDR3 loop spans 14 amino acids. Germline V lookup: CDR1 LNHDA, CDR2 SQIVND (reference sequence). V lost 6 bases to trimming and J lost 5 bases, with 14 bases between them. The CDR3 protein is CASRRSPNHNEQFF. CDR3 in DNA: TGTGCCAGTAGAAGGAGCCCTAACCACAATGAGCAGTTCTTC.

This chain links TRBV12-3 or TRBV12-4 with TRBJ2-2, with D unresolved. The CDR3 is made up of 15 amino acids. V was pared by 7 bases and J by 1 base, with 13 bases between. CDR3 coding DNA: TGTGCCAGCACCCGGGCAGGAATGAACACCGGGGAGCTGTTTTTT. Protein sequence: CASTRAGMNTGELFF.

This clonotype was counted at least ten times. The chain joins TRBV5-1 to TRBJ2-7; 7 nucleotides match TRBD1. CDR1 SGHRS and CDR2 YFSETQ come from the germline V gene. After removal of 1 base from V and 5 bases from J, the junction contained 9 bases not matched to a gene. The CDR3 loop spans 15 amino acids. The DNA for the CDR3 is TGCGCCAGCAGCTTGTCGGCCCAGGGGGACGACGAGCAGTACTTC. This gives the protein CASSLSAQGDDEQYF. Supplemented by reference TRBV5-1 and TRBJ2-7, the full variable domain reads KAGVTQTPRYLIKTRGQQVTLSCSPISGHRSVSWYQQTPGQGLQFLFEYFSETQRNKGNFPGRFSGRQFSNSRSEMNVSTLELGDSALYLCASSLSAQGDDEQYFGPGTRLTVT.

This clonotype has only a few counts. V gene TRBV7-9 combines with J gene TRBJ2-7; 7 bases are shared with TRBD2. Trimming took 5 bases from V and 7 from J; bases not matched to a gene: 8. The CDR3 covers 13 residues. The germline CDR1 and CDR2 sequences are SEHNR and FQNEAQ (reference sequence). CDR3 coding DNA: TGTGCCAGCAGCCTGGGGGGGACTTCTGAGCAGTACTTC. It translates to CASSLGGTSEQYF.

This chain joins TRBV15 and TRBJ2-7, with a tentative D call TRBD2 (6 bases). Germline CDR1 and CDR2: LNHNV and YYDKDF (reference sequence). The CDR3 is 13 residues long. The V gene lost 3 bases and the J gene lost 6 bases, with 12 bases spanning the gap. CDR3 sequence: CATSRGLAGEQYF. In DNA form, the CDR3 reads TGTGCCACCAGCAGGGGACTGGCCGGCGAGCAGTACTTC. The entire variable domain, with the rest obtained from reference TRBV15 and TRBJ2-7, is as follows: DAMVIQNPRYQVTQFGKPVTLSCSQTLNHNVMYWYQQKSSQAPKLLFHYYDKDFNNEADTPDNFQSRRPNTSFCFLDIRSPGLGDTAMYLCATSRGLAGEQYFGPGTRLTVT.

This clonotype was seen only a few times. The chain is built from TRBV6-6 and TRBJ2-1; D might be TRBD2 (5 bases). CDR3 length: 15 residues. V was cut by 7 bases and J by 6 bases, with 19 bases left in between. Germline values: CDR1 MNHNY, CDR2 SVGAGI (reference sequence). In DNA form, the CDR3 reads TGTGCCAGCACCAGAAGGGAAGGAGGAAGCAATGAGCAGTTCTTC. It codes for CASTRREGGSNEQFF.

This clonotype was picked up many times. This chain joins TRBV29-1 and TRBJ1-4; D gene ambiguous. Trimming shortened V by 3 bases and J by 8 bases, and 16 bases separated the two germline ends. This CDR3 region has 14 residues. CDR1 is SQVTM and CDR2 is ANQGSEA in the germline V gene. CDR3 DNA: TGCAGCGTTGAGTTTCCCAACTCACCGGAAAAACTGTTTTTT. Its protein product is CSVEFPNSPEKLFF.

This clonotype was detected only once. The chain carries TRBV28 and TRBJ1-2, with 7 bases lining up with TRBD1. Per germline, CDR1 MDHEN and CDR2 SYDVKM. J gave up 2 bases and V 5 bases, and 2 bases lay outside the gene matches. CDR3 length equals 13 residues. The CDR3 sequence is CASSQTGNYGYTF. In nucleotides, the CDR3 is TGTGCCAGCAGTCAGACAGGGAACTATGGCTACACCTTC.

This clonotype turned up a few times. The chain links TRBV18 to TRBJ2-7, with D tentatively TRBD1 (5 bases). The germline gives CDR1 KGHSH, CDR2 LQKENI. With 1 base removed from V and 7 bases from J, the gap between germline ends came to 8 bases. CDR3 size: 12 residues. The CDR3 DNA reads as TGTGCCAGCTCACCACGGGGCCGGGAGCAGTACTTC. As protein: CASSPRGREQYF.

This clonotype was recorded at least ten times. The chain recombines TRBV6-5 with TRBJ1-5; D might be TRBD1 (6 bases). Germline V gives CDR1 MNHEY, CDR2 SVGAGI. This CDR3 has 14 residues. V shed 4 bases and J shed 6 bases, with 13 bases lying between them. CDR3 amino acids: CASSSRRGGQPQHF. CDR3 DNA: TGTGCCAGCAGTTCAAGAAGGGGGGGTCAGCCCCAGCATTTT.

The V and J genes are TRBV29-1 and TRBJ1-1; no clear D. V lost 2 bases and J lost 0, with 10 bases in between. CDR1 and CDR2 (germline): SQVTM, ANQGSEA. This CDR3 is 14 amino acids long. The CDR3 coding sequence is TGCAGCGTTGAATTTTGGCCTATGAACACTGAAGCTTTCTTT. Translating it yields CSVEFWPMNTEAFF.

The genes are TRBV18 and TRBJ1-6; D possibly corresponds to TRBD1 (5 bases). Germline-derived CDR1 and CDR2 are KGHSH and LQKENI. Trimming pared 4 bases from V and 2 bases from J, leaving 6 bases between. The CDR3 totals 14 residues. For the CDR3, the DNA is TGTGCCAGCTCACGGGACGCCTATAATTCACCCCTCCACTTT. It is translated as CASSRDAYNSPLHF.

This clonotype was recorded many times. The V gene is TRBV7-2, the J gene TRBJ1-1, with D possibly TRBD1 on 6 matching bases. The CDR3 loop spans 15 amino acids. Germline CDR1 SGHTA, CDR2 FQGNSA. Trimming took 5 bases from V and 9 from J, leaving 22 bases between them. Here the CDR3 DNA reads TGTGCCAGCAGCAACAGGGTGCGCGACAGCCCGAAAGCTTTCTTT. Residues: CASSNRVRDSPKAFF.

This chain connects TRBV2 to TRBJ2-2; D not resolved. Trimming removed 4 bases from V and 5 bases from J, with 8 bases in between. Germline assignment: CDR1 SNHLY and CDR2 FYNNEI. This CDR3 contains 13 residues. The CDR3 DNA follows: TGTGCCAGCAGTGCACGCGGAACCGGGGAGCTGTTTTTT. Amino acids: CASSARGTGELFF.

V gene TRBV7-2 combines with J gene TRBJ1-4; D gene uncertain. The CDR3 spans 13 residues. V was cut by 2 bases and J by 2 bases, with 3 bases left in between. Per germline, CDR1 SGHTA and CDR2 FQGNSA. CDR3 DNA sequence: TGTGCCAGCAGCTTACGGACTAATGAAAAACTGTTTTTT. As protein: CASSLRTNEKLFF.